The clone carrying this TCR beta chain was recorded many times. TCRdb used MiXCR to reprocess the RT-PCR reads, holding one entry per CDR3 protein. The sample holds about 700,000 distinct CDR3 sequences, approximately 14% seen once. The V gene end was trimmed by 5 bases and the J gene end by 8 bases; junction bases not matched to a gene: 13. This CDR3 is built from 16 residues. The germline V gene encodes CDR1 SGHVS and CDR2 FQNEAQ. This receptor was obtained from a female donor in good health, serving as a healthy control. Material: memory CD4+ T cells from blood. The chain carries TRBV7-8 and TRBJ2-1; 9 bases line up with TRBD2. The DNA of the CDR3 is TGTGCCAGCAGCCCACGCGTAAGCGGGAGGTTGGATGAGCAGTTCTTC. Translating it yields CASSPRVSGRLDEQFF.